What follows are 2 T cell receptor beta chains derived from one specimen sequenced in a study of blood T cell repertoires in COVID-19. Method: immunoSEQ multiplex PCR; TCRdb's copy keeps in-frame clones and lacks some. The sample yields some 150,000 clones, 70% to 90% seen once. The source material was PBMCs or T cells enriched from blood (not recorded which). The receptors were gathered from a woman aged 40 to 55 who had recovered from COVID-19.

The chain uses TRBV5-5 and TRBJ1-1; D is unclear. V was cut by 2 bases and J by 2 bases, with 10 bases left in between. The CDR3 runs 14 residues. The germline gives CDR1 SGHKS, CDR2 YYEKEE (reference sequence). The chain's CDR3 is CASSFTEINTEAFF. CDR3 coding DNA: TGTGCCAGCAGCTTTACAGAGATAAACACTGAAGCTTTCTTT.

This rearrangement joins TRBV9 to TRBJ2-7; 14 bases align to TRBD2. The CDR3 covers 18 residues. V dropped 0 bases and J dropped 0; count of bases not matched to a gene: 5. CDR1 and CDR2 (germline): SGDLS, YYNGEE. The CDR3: CASSVAGLAGGHSYEQYF. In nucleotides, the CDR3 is TGTGCCAGCAGCGTAGCTGGACTAGCGGGAGGACACTCCTACGAGCAGTACTTC.